These 23 T cell receptor beta chains came from one sample sequenced in a study of Ad26.COV2.S vaccination and SARS-CoV-2 variants. The treatment was: some 19 received Ad26.COV2.S at low or high dose, single or two shots; about 5 received placebo; per-sample allocation not given. Material that was analyzed had been drawn on day 63 after the first vaccine or placebo injection. TCRdb keeps only in-frame clones here, not all; method: immunoSEQ multiplex PCR. The table has approximately 480,000 clones, roughly nine tenths seen once. The source was peripheral blood, collected in a trial of Ad26.COV2.S vaccine versus placebo. Every receptor here comes from a person between 18 and 59 years old who received the Ad26.COV2.S COVID-19 vaccine or a placebo.

The chain recombines TRBV7-9 with TRBJ2-2, with D hard to call. The V end lost 6 bases, the J end lost 2 bases, and 7 bases lay between the germline ends. The CDR3 has 13 amino acids. Germline V gene data show CDR1 as SEHNR and CDR2 as FQNEAQ (reference sequence). The CDR3 DNA sequence: TGTGCCAGCAGTTACAGCAACACCGGGGAGCTGTTTTTT. Encoded protein: CASSYSNTGELFF.

The CDR3 nucleotides are TGTGCCAGCAGCCTGACATATAGCAATCAGCCCCAGCATTTT. Residues: CASSLTYSNQPQHF. V gene TRBV6-5 combines with J gene TRBJ1-5; D not certain. Germline values: CDR1 MNHEY, CDR2 SVGAGI. The CDR3 covers 14 residues. Trimming stripped 6 bases from V and 0 bases from J, with 9 bases between.

This sequence joins TRBV6-2 or TRBV6-3 and TRBJ2-2; 8 nucleotides agree with TRBD2. Trimming took 2 bases from V and 6 from J; bases not matched to a gene: 5. Germline V lookup: CDR1 MNHEY, CDR2 SVGEGT. The CDR3 extends over 15 amino acids. The CDR3, as DNA: TGTGCCAGCAGTTACCTGGGACTAGGGGCCGGGGAGCTGTTTTTT. Its protein is CASSYLGLGAGELFF.

The chain has TRBV4-2 and TRBJ2-7, with a tentative D call TRBD1 (6 bases). V lost 0 bases, J lost 4 bases, and 16 bases lay in between. Germline assignment: CDR1 LGHNA and CDR2 YNFKEQ. The length of the CDR3 is 16 residues. The chain's CDR3 is CASSQDQGRGRYEQYF. For the CDR3, the DNA is TGTGCCAGCAGCCAAGATCAGGGAAGGGGGAGATACGAGCAGTACTTC.

As DNA, the CDR3 is TGTGCCGGAAGCCTTCGGGACAGGGTCAACAATGAGCAGTTCTTC. The encoded protein is CAGSLRDRVNNEQFF. The chain links TRBV30 to TRBJ2-1; 9 nucleotides agree with TRBD1. Germline V CDR1 and CDR2: GTSNPN, SVGIG (reference sequence). This CDR3 is 15 amino acids long. J gave up 5 bases and V 8 bases, and 13 bases lay outside the gene matches.

The J gene is TRBJ1-5, the V gene TRBV19; 7 bases line up with TRBD1. Germline values: CDR1 LNHDA, CDR2 SQIVND (reference sequence). The ends lost 0 bases at V and 3 bases at J; junction bases unmatched: 5. There are 16 residues in the CDR3. The CDR3 sequence is CASSIEDRSFNQPQHF. The CDR3 region has the DNA TGTGCCAGTAGTATAGAGGACAGGAGTTTCAATCAGCCCCAGCATTTT.

The count of this clone is one. The chain links TRBV5-1 to TRBJ1-5, with D perhaps matching TRBD1 (6 bases). Trimming cost V 0 bases and J 9 bases, with 13 bases left between them. Germline CDR1 SGHRS, CDR2 YFSETQ. The CDR3 length is 14 residues. The DNA for the CDR3 is TGCGCCAGCAGCTTGGACGGGACAAGCCCGCCCCAGCATTTT. It translates to CASSLDGTSPPQHF.

The chain carries TRBV28 and TRBJ1-5; D may be TRBD1 (6 bases). Trimming removed 6 bases at V and 3 bases at J, with 12 bases between. CDR1 and CDR2 from the germline V gene are MDHEN and SYDVKM. The CDR3 totals 14 residues. The CDR3 here is CASRYTGLNQPQHF. The CDR3 nucleotides are TGTGCCAGCAGATATACAGGGCTCAATCAGCCCCAGCATTTT.

The rearrangement uses TRBV12-3 or TRBV12-4 and TRBJ2-1, with D uncertain. The CDR3 loop spans 13 amino acids. Trimming took 1 base from V and 9 from J, leaving 10 bases between them. The CDR3 is CASSLGGTAEQFF. The CDR3 bases are TGTGCCAGCAGTTTAGGTGGTACGGCTGAGCAGTTCTTC.

J is TRBJ1-4 and V is TRBV27; no definite D call. Germline loops: CDR1 MNHEY, CDR2 SMNVEV (reference sequence). Trimming took 1 base from V and 6 from J, leaving 9 bases between them. The CDR3 totals 14 residues. This CDR3 is CASSLFSGDEKLFF. In DNA form, the CDR3 reads TGTGCCAGCAGTTTATTTTCTGGGGATGAAAAACTGTTTTTT.

CDR3 amino acids: CASSYHAGTGELFF. CDR3 in DNA: TGTGCCAGCAGCTATCACGCGGGAACCGGGGAGCTGTTTTTT. The rearrangement joins TRBV6-2 or TRBV6-3 to TRBJ2-2; D is perhaps TRBD2 (6 bases). Trimming cost V 6 bases and J 5 bases, with 13 bases left between them. The CDR3 sequence is 14 residues long. Per germline, CDR1 MNHEY and CDR2 SVGEGT.

The V and J genes are TRBV29-1 and TRBJ1-6; perhaps TRBD1 as D (5 bases). The CDR3 runs 13 residues. V dropped 8 bases and J dropped 7 bases, with 15 bases sitting between them. From germline, CDR1 is SQVTM and CDR2 ANQGSEA. In DNA form, the CDR3 reads TGCAGCATCATGGCAGGGCTAAATTCACCCCTCCACTTT. Its translation: CSIMAGLNSPLHF. The complete variable domain, with remaining parts taken from reference TRBV29-1 and TRBJ1-6, reads SAVISQKPSRDICQRGTSLTIQCQVDSQVTMMFWYRQQPGQSLTLIATANQGSEATYESGFVIDKFPISRPNLTFSTLTVSNMSPEDSSIYLCSIMAGLNSPLHFGNGTRLTVT.

The J gene is TRBJ1-2, the V gene TRBV4-2, with TRBD1 matching over 7 bases. The CDR3 sequence is 15 residues long. Germline assignment: CDR1 LGHNA and CDR2 YNFKEQ. The junction had 7 bases not matched to a gene; V was cut back by 4 bases and J by 2 bases. The CDR3 DNA reads as TGTGCCAGCAGCCCGGGGGACAGTACCAACTATGGCTACACCTTC. This encodes CASSPGDSTNYGYTF.

The J gene is TRBJ2-3, the V gene TRBV29-1, with TRBD2 as a possible D gene (6 bases). The CDR3 is made up of 12 amino acids. Germline values: CDR1 SQVTM, CDR2 ANQGSEA. V lost 8 bases and J 1 base, leaving 10 bases between the germline ends. In DNA form, the CDR3 reads TGCAGCCTCGGGGAGGGCACAGATACGCAGTATTTT. Translating gives CSLGEGTDTQYF.

The chain links TRBV9 to TRBJ2-1, with D possibly matching TRBD1 (6 bases). The CDR3 consists of 16 residues. The V and J ends lost 2 bases and 6 bases respectively, with 18 bases between them. In germline, CDR1 is SGDLS, CDR2 YYNGEE. The CDR3 DNA reads as TGTGCCAGCAGCGTGGGGGCATCTCAACAGGGCAATGAGCAGTTCTTC. Translating gives CASSVGASQQGNEQFF.

In DNA, the CDR3 is TGCGCCAGCAGCTTGGGGACAGACAATCAGCCCCAGCATTTT. Translation: CASSLGTDNQPQHF. V and J are TRBV5-1 and TRBJ1-5; possible D gene TRBD1, 6 bases. This CDR3 has 14 residues. Per the germline V gene, CDR1 is SGHRS and CDR2 is YFSETQ. The V end lost 0 bases, the J end lost 3 bases, and 7 bases lay between the germline ends.

This rearrangement joins TRBV6-5 to TRBJ1-5, with a weak D call TRBD1 (6 bases). V was pared by 6 bases and J by 0 bases, with 12 bases between. The CDR3 sequence is 15 residues long. Looked up from germline, CDR1 is MNHEY and CDR2 is SVGAGI. This CDR3 reads CASSETGNSNQPQHF. CDR3 DNA: TGTGCCAGCAGCGAGACAGGCAATAGCAATCAGCCCCAGCATTTT.

The chain employs TRBV6-1 and TRBJ1-6, with D perhaps matching TRBD1 (6 bases). The CDR3 totals 17 residues. V lost 3 bases to trimming and J lost 6 bases, with 18 bases between them. Germline CDR1 is MNHNS and CDR2 is SASEGT. CDR3 sequence (DNA): TGTGCCAGCAGTGACCTCCCACAGACAGGACCTAATTCACCCCTCCACTTT. Translation: CASSDLPQTGPNSPLHF.

The count of this clone is one. This chain links TRBV5-1 with TRBJ2-3; 7 positions match TRBD2. This CDR3 region has 15 residues. CDR1 is SGHRS and CDR2 is YFSETQ in the germline V gene. The ends lost 7 bases at V and 4 bases at J; junction bases unmatched: 12. Here the CDR3 reads CASGPGLTGADTQYF. CDR3 DNA sequence: TGCGCCAGCGGGCCGGGACTAACTGGTGCAGATACGCAGTATTTT. The variable domain in full, with the rest retrieved from reference TRBV5-1 and TRBJ2-3, is KAGVTQTPRYLIKTRGQQVTLSCSPISGHRSVSWYQQTPGQGLQFLFEYFSETQRNKGNFPGRFSGRQFSNSRSEMNVSTLELGDSALYLCASGPGLTGADTQYFGPGTRLTVL.

V gene TRBV19 combines with J gene TRBJ2-2, with D uncertain. With 4 bases removed from V and 1 base from J, the gap between germline ends came to 7 bases. CDR1 is LNHDA, CDR2 SQIVND, per germline (reference sequence). The CDR3 has 14 residues. The DNA for the CDR3 is TGTGCCAGTAGTACAGCTAGGAACACCGGGGAGCTGTTTTTT. It yields the protein CASSTARNTGELFF.

The gene calls are TRBV9 and TRBJ2-1, with D tentatively TRBD1 or TRBD2 (5 bases each). The CDR3 totals 14 residues. V shed 2 bases and J shed 6 bases, with 12 bases lying between them. From germline, CDR1 is SGDLS and CDR2 YYNGEE. The CDR3 region is CASSVGTRSNEQFF. CDR3 coding DNA: TGTGCCAGCAGCGTCGGGACCCGATCCAATGAGCAGTTCTTC.

The V gene is TRBV29-1, the J gene TRBJ1-1; a possible D gene is TRBD1 (6 bases). CDR3 size: 14 residues. Germline loops: CDR1 SQVTM, CDR2 ANQGSEA. V was cut by 6 bases and J by 0 bases, with 14 bases left in between. CDR3 sequence reads: CSVDPTGLNTEAFF. DNA of the CDR3: TGCAGCGTCGATCCAACAGGGCTGAACACTGAAGCTTTCTTT. Using reference TRBV29-1 and TRBJ1-1 for the parts outside the CDR3, the full variable domain is SAVISQKPSRDICQRGTSLTIQCQVDSQVTMMFWYRQQPGQSLTLIATANQGSEATYESGFVIDKFPISRPNLTFSTLTVSNMSPEDSSIYLCSVDPTGLNTEAFFGQGTRLTVV.

A word on this clone: A junction end diverges from the germline sequence, so it may reflect a read error. The chain links TRBV30 to TRBJ2-7; D may be TRBD2 (6 bases). The germline gives CDR1 GTSNPN, CDR2 SVGIG (reference sequence). The CDR3 has 12 amino acids. CDR3 protein: CAWSAGPGLTEF. The DNA of the CDR3 is TGTGCCTGGAGTGCAGGACCGGGACTCACCGAATTC.